A single sample is the source of the 5 T cell receptor beta chains below, sequenced in a study of blood T cell repertoires in COVID-19. The protocol was immunoSEQ multiplex PCR, while the TCRdb copy is restricted to in-frame clones and leaves out a portion. The table has roughly 50,000 clones, around 86% seen once. The sequencing input was peripheral blood. The receptor source for this set is a woman of 80 years or more with COVID-19, enrolled during active disease.

The gene calls are TRBV12-3 or TRBV12-4 and TRBJ1-1; D may be TRBD1 (6 bases). The CDR3 totals 13 residues. The germline V and J ends were trimmed by 2 bases and 7 bases, with 11 bases remaining between them. The CDR3: CASSLQGQYEAFF. As DNA, the CDR3 is TGTGCCAGCAGTTTACAGGGGCAGTATGAAGCTTTCTTT.

This clone was seen only a few times. V and J are TRBV5-1 and TRBJ1-4, with D perhaps matching TRBD1 (5 bases). V dropped 1 base and J dropped 7 bases, with 11 bases sitting between them. CDR1 is SGHRS, CDR2 YFSETQ, per germline. This CDR3 is built from 14 residues. CDR3 in DNA: TGCGCCAGCAGCTTGTCCTGGACAAGTGAAAAACTGTTTTTT. Its protein product is CASSLSWTSEKLFF. The variable domain in full, with the rest retrieved from reference TRBV5-1 and TRBJ1-4, is KAGVTQTPRYLIKTRGQQVTLSCSPISGHRSVSWYQQTPGQGLQFLFEYFSETQRNKGNFPGRFSGRQFSNSRSEMNVSTLELGDSALYLCASSLSWTSEKLFFGSGTQLSVL.

Sample share makes this clone medium-sized (0.01 to 0.1%). J is TRBJ2-1 and V is TRBV2, with 7 bases fitting TRBD2. Germline CDR1 SNHLY, CDR2 FYNNEI. V dropped 11 bases and J dropped 4; count of bases not matched to a gene: 14. This CDR3 is 15 amino acids long. CDR3 sequence: CAGGIQAGPYNEQFF. The CDR3 DNA reads as TGTGCCGGCGGCATTCAAGCGGGACCTTACAATGAGCAGTTCTTC.

The rearrangement uses TRBV7-8 and TRBJ2-7; D uncertain. This CDR3 has 14 amino acids. CDR1 is SGHVS, CDR2 FQNEAQ, per germline. V dropped 1 base and J dropped 2 bases, with 9 bases sitting between them. CDR3 sequence: CASSLESRAYEQYF. DNA for the CDR3: TGTGCCAGCAGCTTAGAGAGTCGGGCCTACGAGCAGTACTTC.

The genes are TRBV16 and TRBJ2-1, with 7 bases aligning to TRBD1. The V and J ends lost 4 bases and 9 bases, in that order; junction bases with no gene match: 6. The CDR3 sequence is 13 residues long. Germline values: CDR1 KGHSY, CDR2 FQNENV. CDR3 in DNA: TGTGCCAGCAGCCTAACCGCAGGGGGTGAGCAGTTCTTC. This sequence encodes CASSLTAGGEQFF.